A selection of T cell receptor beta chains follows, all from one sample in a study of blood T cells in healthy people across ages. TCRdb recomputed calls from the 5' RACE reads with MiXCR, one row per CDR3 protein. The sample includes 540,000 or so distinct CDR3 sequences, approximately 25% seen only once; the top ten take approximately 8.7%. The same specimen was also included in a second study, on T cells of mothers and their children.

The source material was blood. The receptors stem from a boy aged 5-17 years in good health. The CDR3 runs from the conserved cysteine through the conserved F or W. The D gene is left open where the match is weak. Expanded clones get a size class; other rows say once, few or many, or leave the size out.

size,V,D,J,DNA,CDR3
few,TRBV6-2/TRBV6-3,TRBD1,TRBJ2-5,TGTGCCAGCAGTTACTCGAGAGGGCAGGGGGCTCAAGAGACCCAGTACTTC,CASSYSRGQGAQETQYF
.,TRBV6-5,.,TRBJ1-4,TGTGCCAGCAGGGGCCAACTTGCTAATGAAAAACTGTTTTTT,CASRGQLANEKLFF
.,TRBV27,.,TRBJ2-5,TGTGCCAGCAGTTTCACAGGGTTGGAGACCCAGTACTTC,CASSFTGLETQYF
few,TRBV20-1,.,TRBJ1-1,TGCAGTGCTAGCGCATCTTACAGGGTCACTGAAGCTTTCTTT,CSASASYRVTEAFF
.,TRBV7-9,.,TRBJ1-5,TGTGCCAGCAGCCAAGTGCAGGGGAGGAAAAATCAGCCCCAGCATTTT,CASSQVQGRKNQPQHF
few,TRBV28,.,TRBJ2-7,TGTGCCAGCAGTAGAGAGACAGCACCTTTCGGGTACTTC,CASSRETAPFGYF
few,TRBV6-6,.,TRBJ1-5,TGTGCCAGCAGTGCGAGGGGGAAGCCCCAGCATTTT,CASSARGKPQHF
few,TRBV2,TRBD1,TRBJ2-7,TGTGCCAGCAGTGGACGGGACAGAAGAAAGGACTACGAGCAGTACTTC,CASSGRDRRKDYEQYF
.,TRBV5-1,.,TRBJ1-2,TGCGCCAGCAGCTTGTCCGCCGCGGGCTATGGCTACACCTTC,CASSLSAAGYGYTF
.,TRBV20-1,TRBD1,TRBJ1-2,TGCAGTGCTGGGACCCCGACAGGGACCAACTATGGCTACACCTTC,CSAGTPTGTNYGYTF
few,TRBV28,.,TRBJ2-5,TGTGCCAGCAGTCCGATGACGGGCGGAGAGACCCAGTACTTC,CASSPMTGGETQYF
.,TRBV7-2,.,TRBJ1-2,TGTGCCAGCAGCTTATCGACGGAGTATGGCTACACCTTC,CASSLSTEYGYTF
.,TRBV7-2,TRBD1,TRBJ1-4,TGTGCCAGCAGCCTAAGGTTCGGGACAGGAAATGAAAAACTGTTTTTT,CASSLRFGTGNEKLFF
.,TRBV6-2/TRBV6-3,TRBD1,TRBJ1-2,TGTGCCAGCAGTTACCGACAGGGATTTAACTATGGCTACACCTTC,CASSYRQGFNYGYTF
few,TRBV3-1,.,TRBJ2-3,TGTGCCAGCAGCCGAAACCCAGATACGCAGTATTTT,CASSRNPDTQYF
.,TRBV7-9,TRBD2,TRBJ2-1,TGTGCCAGCAGCTTCCCAGCGGGAGGGGCCTACAATGAGCAGTTCTTC,CASSFPAGGAYNEQFF
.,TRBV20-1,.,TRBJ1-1,TGCAGTGCTGGGGGGGGGAGGGTAGGCACTGAAGCTTTCTTT,CSAGGGRVGTEAFF
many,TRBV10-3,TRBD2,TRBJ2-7,TGTGCCACCGAGGGACTAGCGGGAGAGCAGTACTTC,CATEGLAGEQYF
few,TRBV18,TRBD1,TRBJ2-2,TGTGCCAGCTCACGCGACAGGGGATACTCGAACACCGGGGAGCTGTTTTTT,CASSRDRGYSNTGELFF
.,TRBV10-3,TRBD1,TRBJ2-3,TGTGCCCTTGGACAGGACACAGATACGCAGTATTTT,CALGQDTDTQYF
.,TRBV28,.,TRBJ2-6,TGTGCCAGCAGTTTAAGTGGGCATACAGAACTCTCTGGGGCCAACGTCCTGACTTTC,CASSLSGHTELSGANVLTF
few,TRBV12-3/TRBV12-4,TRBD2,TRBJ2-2,TGTGCCAGCAACCTAAGCGGGAGGGCCTCCGGGGAGCTGTTTTTT,CASNLSGRASGELFF
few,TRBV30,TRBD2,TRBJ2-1,TGTGCCTGGAGTGTATTAGCGGGGGTCCACAATGAGCAGTTCTTC,CAWSVLAGVHNEQFF
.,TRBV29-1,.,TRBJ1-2,TGCAGCGTTGCCCAGGGACATGGCTACACCTTC,CSVAQGHGYTF
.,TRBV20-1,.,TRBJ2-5,TGCAGTGTTCGTGCCAGGACGGAGAAAGAGACCCAGTACTTC,CSVRARTEKETQYF
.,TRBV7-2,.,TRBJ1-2,TGTGCCAGCAGCCAAGACGGACCGAGACGGGATGGCTACACCTTC,CASSQDGPRRDGYTF
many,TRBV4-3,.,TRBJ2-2,TGCGCCAGCAGCCAAGATCGAGGGAACACCGGGGAGCTGTTTTTT,CASSQDRGNTGELFF
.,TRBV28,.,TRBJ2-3,TGTGCCAGCAGCTACTGGACCGGGCCCAGAGGAGGAGATACGCAGTATTTT,CASSYWTGPRGGDTQYF
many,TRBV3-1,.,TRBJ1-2,TGTGCCAGCAGCCCGTCGGGTTCCGATGGCTACACCTTC,CASSPSGSDGYTF
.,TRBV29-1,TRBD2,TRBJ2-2,TGCAGCGTTGGGGCTAGCGGGAGTCCCGGGGAGCTGTTTTTT,CSVGASGSPGELFF
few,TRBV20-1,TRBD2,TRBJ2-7,TGCAGTGCTAGGGACCGGGAGGTCGAGCAGTACTTC,CSARDREVEQYF
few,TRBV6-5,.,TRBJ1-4,TGTGCCAGCAGTTACTCGTTATCGGTAACTAATGAAAAACTGTTTTTT,CASSYSLSVTNEKLFF
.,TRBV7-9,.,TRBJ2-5,TGTGCCAGCAGCTTTCGCAGGGCGGGCTCCGAGACCCAGTACTTC,CASSFRRAGSETQYF
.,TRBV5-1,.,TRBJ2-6,TGCGCCAGCAGCTTGCCGGGTTCCCCTTCTGGGGCCAACGTCCTGACTTTC,CASSLPGSPSGANVLTF
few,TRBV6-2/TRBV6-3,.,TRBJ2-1,TGTGCCAGCAGTAAAGGTTACAATGAGCAGTTCTTC,CASSKGYNEQFF
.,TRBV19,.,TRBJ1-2,TGTGCCAGTAGTATAGGACAGCATTATGGCTACACCTTC,CASSIGQHYGYTF
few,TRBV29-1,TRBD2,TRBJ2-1,TGCAGCGTTGTTAGCGGGAGGGTAAGTGAGCAGTTCTTC,CSVVSGRVSEQFF
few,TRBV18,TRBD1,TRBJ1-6,TGTGCCAGCTCACAGGGGACAGTCCTGCTCCGTTATAATTCATCCCTCCACTTT,CASSQGTVLLRYNSSLHF
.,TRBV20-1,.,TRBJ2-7,TGCAGTGCTAGAGATCCTACAGGGACCTACGAGCAGTACTTC,CSARDPTGTYEQYF
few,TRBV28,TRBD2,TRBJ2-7,TGTGCCAGCAGCCAGACTAGCACTGGCGAGCAGTACTTC,CASSQTSTGEQYF
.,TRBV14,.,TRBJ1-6,TGTGCCAGCAGCCAAGAAACAGGGTATAATTCACCCCTCCACTTT,CASSQETGYNSPLHF
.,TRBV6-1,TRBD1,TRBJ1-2,TGTGCCAGCAGTGAACTCTTCGGGACAGGGAAAGGCTACACCTTC,CASSELFGTGKGYTF
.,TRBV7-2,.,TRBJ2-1,TGTGCCAGCAGCTTCCGGCGGTCTGAGCAGTTCTTC,CASSFRRSEQFF
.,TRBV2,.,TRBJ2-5,TGTGCCAGCAGTGATTGGTGGACGCAAGAGACCCAGTACTTC,CASSDWWTQETQYF
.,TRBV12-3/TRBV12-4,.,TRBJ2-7,TGTGCCAGCAGTTTCGGCAGTCGTGGCTCCGAGCAGTACTTC,CASSFGSRGSEQYF
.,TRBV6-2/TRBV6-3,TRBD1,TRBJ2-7,TGTGCCAGCAGTTACTGGACAGGGACCGAGCAGTACTTC,CASSYWTGTEQYF
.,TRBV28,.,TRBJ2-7,TGTGCCATCACGTCTTCCTACGAGCAGTACTTC,CAITSSYEQYF
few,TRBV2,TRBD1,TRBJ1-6,TGTGCCAGCAGTTTAGACCAGGGGGCGGGGAATTCACCCCTCCACTTT,CASSLDQGAGNSPLHF